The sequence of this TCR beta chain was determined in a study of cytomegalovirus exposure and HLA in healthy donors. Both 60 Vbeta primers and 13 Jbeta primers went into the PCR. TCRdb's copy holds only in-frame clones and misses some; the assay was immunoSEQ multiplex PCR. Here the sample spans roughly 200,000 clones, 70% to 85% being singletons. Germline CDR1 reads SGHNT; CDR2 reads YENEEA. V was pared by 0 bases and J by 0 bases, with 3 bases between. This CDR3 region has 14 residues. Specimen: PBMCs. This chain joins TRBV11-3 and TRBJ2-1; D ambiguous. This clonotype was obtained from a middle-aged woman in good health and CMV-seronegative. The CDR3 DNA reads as TGTGCCAGCAGCTTAGATCACTCCTACAATGAGCAGTTCTTC. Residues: CASSLDHSYNEQFF.